This note documents a single T cell receptor (beta chain) sequence. Antigen: not known. This sample was included in a study of T cells expressing NK-cell markers. Across the whole study: Sorted CD3+CD56+NKG2C+, CD3+CD56+NKG2C- and CD3+CD56-NKG2C+ T-cell subsets were beta-chain profiled. Seven HCMV-seropositive donors and one seronegative donor made up the eight sequenced donors. Study-level findings and limits: Certain NKG2C+ T cell clones were expanded, and their HCMV specificity remained unclear.

It was by 5'RACE template switching with UMIs that TCR beta cDNA was made. Reprocessing the 5' RACE reads, TCRdb reports a single entry for every CDR3 protein and omits DNA. The sample table includes under 600,000 distinct CDR3 sequences. The sequenced sample consisted of blood T cells: a sorted CD56 or NKG2C T cell subset, CD4+ or CD8+ T cells, or bulk PBMC T cells (not recorded which). The source of this sequence is a woman aged 45-60 years in good health.

The CDR3 protein is CASKGFRRYEQYF. The chain joins TRBV12-3 or TRBV12-4 to TRBJ2-7. CDR3 length: 13 amino acids.